This T cell receptor beta chain was retrieved from a study of CD8 T cells in ankylosing spondylitis. This clonotype was recorded many times. What it binds is unknown. TCRdb redid the calling of the 5' RACE reads with MiXCR, one entry per CDR3 protein. The sample includes 150,000 or so distinct CDR3 sequences, about 16% of them seen just once. There are 15 residues in the CDR3. Germline assignment: CDR1 SGHRS and CDR2 YFSETQ. Deletions cut 1 base from V and 7 bases from J, with 15 bases between. The study's findings and limits: One TCR beta motif, made up of roughly 8 highly homologous variants, appeared characteristic of ankylosing spondylitis blood. Enrichment of disease-linked clones was reportedly significant in matched ankylosing spondylitis synovial fluid. Past studies reported some motif variants in reactive arthritis synovial fluid and blood.

The chain combines TRBV5-1 with TRBJ2-1; possible D gene TRBD2, 5 bases. This receptor was identified in a male donor with ankylosing spondylitis or in good health (not recorded which). Sequenced: blood, either unsorted or a sorted T cell fraction (not recorded which). The CDR3 sequence: CASSLSGSDLNEQFF. The CDR3, as DNA: TGCGCCAGCAGCTTGTCCGGTAGCGACCTTAATGAGCAGTTCTTC. The full variable domain, its missing parts supplied by reference TRBV5-1 and TRBJ2-1, is KAGVTQTPRYLIKTRGQQVTLSCSPISGHRSVSWYQQTPGQGLQFLFEYFSETQRNKGNFPGRFSGRQFSNSRSEMNVSTLELGDSALYLCASSLSGSDLNEQFFGPGTRLTVL.